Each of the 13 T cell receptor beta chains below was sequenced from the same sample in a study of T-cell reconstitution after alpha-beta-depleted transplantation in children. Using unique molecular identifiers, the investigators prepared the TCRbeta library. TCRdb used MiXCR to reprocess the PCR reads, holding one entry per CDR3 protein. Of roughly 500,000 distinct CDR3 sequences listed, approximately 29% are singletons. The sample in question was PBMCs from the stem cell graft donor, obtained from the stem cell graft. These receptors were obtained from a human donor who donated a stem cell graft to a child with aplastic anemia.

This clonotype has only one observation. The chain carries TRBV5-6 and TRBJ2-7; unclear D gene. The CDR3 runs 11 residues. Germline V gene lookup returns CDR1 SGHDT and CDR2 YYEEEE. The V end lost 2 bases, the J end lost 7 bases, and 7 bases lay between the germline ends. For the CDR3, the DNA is TGTGCCAGCAGCTTTAGTGGTGAGCAGTACGTC. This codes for CASSFSGEQYV.

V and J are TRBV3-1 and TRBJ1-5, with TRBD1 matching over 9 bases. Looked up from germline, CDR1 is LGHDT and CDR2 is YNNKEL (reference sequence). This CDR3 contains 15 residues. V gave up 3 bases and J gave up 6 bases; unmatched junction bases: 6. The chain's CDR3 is CASSHGTGGGQPQHF. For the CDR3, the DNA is TGTGCCAGCAGCCATGGAACAGGGGGCGGTCAGCCCCAGCATTTT.

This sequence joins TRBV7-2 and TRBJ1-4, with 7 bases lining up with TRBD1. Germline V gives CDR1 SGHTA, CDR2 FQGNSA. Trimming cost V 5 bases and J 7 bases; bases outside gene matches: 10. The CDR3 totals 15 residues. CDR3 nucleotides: TGTGCCAGCAGCCCAGGGGGGCCCAAGGGTGAAAAACTGTTTTTT. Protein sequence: CASSPGGPKGEKLFF. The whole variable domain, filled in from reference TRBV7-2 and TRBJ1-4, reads GAGVSQSPSNKVTEKGKDVELRCDPISGHTALYWYRQSLGQGLEFLIYFQGNSAPDKSGLPSDRFSAERTGGSVSTLTIQRTQQEDSAVYLCASSPGGPKGEKLFFGSGTQLSVL.

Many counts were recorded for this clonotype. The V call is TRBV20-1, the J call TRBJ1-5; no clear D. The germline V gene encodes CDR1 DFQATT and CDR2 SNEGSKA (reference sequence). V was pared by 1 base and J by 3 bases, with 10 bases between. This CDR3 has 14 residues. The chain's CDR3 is CSARGGPSNQPQHF. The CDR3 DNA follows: TGCAGTGCTAGAGGTGGGCCGTCCAATCAGCCCCAGCATTTT.

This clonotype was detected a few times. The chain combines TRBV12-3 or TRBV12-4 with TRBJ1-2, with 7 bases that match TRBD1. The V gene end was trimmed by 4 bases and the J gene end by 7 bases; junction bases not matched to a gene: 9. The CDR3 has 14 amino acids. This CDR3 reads CASSSRTGHGGYTF. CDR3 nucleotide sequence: TGTGCCAGCAGTTCCCGGACAGGCCACGGTGGCTACACCTTC.

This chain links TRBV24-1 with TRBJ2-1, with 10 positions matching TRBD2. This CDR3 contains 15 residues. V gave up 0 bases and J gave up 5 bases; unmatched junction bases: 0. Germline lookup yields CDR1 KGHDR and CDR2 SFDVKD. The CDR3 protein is CATSDLLAGDNEQFF. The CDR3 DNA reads TGTGCCACCAGTGATTTGCTAGCGGGAGACAATGAGCAGTTCTTC.

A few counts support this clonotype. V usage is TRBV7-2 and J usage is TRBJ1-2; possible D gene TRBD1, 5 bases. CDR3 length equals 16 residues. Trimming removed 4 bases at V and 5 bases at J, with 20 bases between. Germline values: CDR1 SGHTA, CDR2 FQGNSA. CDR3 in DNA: TGTGCCAGCAGCTCGTCCGGGACGCAGGCCCTTTATGGCTACACCTTC. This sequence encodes CASSSSGTQALYGYTF.

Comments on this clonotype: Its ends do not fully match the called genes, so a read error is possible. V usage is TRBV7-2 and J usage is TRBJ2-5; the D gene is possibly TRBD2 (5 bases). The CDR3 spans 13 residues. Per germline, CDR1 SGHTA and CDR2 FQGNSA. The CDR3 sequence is CASVRALGETLYF. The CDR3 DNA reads TGTGCCAGCGTCCGAGCCCTTGGGGAGACCCTGTACTTC.

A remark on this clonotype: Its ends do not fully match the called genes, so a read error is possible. The chain's CDR3 is CAGDNEQFF. CDR3 bases: TGTGCAGGGGACAATGAGCAGTTCTTC. The chain recombines TRBV29-1 with TRBJ2-1, with TRBD1 as a possible D gene (6 bases). Germline CDR1 and CDR2: SQVTM and ANQGSEA. The CDR3 consists of 9 residues.

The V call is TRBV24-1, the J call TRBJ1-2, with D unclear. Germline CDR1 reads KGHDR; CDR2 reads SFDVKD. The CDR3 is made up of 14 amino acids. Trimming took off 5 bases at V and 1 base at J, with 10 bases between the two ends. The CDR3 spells CATSGPQINYGYTF. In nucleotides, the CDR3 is TGTGCCACCAGTGGTCCTCAGATTAACTATGGCTACACCTTC.

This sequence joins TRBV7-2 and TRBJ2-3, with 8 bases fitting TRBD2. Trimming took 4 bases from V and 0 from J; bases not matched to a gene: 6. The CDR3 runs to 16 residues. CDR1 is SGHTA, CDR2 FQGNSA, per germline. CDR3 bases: TGTGCCAGCAGCTCCGTAGCGGGAACCAGCACAGATACGCAGTATTTT. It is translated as CASSSVAGTSTDTQYF.

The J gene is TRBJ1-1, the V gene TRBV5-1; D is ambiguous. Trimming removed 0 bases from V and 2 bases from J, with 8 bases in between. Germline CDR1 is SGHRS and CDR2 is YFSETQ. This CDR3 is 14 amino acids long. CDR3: CASSLDSANTEAFF. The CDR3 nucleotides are TGCGCCAGCAGCTTGGACAGCGCTAACACTGAAGCTTTCTTT. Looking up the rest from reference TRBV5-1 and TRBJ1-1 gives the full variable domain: KAGVTQTPRYLIKTRGQQVTLSCSPISGHRSVSWYQQTPGQGLQFLFEYFSETQRNKGNFPGRFSGRQFSNSRSEMNVSTLELGDSALYLCASSLDSANTEAFFGQGTRLTVV.

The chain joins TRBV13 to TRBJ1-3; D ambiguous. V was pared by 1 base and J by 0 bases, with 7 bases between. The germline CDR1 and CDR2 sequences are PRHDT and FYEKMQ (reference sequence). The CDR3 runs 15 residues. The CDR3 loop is CASSLEAASGNTIYF. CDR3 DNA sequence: TGTGCCAGCAGCTTAGAGGCGGCCTCTGGAAACACCATATATTTT.